This T cell receptor (beta chain) was recorded in a study of T cell responses to AZD1222 COVID-19 vaccine. The overall study: Combined were second doses at about 4 or about 12 weeks.

CDR1 and CDR2 (germline): MDHEN, SYDVKM. V was shortened by 6 bases and J by 4 bases, with 12 bases between the two germline ends. The CDR3 is made up of 14 amino acids. This clone was observed once. Its antigen is not identified. Overall study results and limits: Females outnumbered males among donors, who were mostly white British; clonal diversity was possibly underestimated. Spike-wide coverage was observed for vaccine-associated CD4 TCRs, with dominant responses at 160-218 and 743-854.

Only in-frame clones appear in the TCRdb table, and some are missing; sequencing was by immunoSEQ multiplex PCR. The table lists some 200,000 clones, 90% of them singletons, with under 7.5% in the top ten. This TCR came from an adult in good health. The chain has TRBV28 and TRBJ1-4; D remains unclear. This material consisted of peripheral blood, taken on day 0 of AZD1222 vaccination. DNA for the CDR3: TGTGCCAGCAGCGTCCCCGCCGTTAATGAAAAACTGTTTTTT. Translated, it gives CASSVPAVNEKLFF.